This is a list of T cell receptor beta chains from one sample in a study of vaccination and CD4 T cells after COVID-19. A single record per CDR3 protein comes from TCRdb applying MiXCR to the PCR reads. The table includes some 10,000 distinct CDR3 sequences, approximately 31% detected once. These receptors are not linked to any known antigen. The sample was CD4+ T cells from blood, cultured in vitro. The receptors here all came from a human donor in good health. Each CDR3 is given with its conserved first and last residue. D genes are given only for firm matches. Clone size is shown for a subset of rows, as once, few, many or a class of expanded clone.

>few|TRBJ2-7|TRBV20-1|-
CSARGKGKASYEQYF
TGCAGTGCTAGAGGTAAAGGGAAGGCCTCCTACGAGCAGTACTTC
>-|TRBJ2-5|TRBV11-2|TRBD2
CASSPTGGGPETQYF
TGTGCCAGCAGCCCGACTGGGGGAGGGCCGGAGACCCAGTACTTC
>few|TRBJ2-2|TRBV27|TRBD1
CASSLIQGKTGELFF
TGTGCCAGCAGTTTAATACAGGGGAAGACCGGGGAGCTGTTTTTT
>few|TRBJ2-3|TRBV7-9|-
CASSQWGAESTDTQYF
TGTGCCAGCAGTCAGTGGGGGGCAGAAAGCACAGATACGCAGTATTTT
>few|TRBJ1-1|TRBV20-1|-
CSASQHTEAFF
TGCAGTGCATCACAGCACACTGAAGCTTTCTTT
>few|TRBJ1-5|TRBV28|-
CASSSGADQPQHF
TGTGCCAGCAGTTCAGGGGCCGATCAGCCCCAGCATTTT
>-|TRBJ2-5|TRBV7-9|-
CASSLGMQGKETQYF
TGTGCCAGCAGCTTAGGCATGCAGGGGAAGGAGACCCAGTACTTC
>-|TRBJ1-1|TRBV5-1|-
CASSPGPNTEAFF
TGCGCCAGCAGCCCGGGACCGAACACTGAAGCTTTCTTT
>few|TRBJ2-1|TRBV6-1|-
CASSLVVGNEQFF
TGTGCCAGCAGCCTTGTGGTGGGAAATGAGCAGTTCTTC
>few|TRBJ2-5|TRBV20-1|TRBD2
CSASIPSGGRAQYF
TGCAGTGCTAGTATTCCTAGCGGGGGAAGGGCCCAGTACTTC
>few|TRBJ1-2|TRBV7-9|-
CASSDFSVALGYTF
TGTGCCAGCAGTGACTTCTCGGTTGCTCTTGGCTACACCTTC
>-|TRBJ1-1|TRBV3-1|-
CASSQVDSNTEAFF
TGTGCCAGCAGCCAAGTCGATTCGAACACTGAAGCTTTCTTT
>-|TRBJ2-1|TRBV11-3|-
CASSLASVIGNEQFF
TGTGCCAGCAGCTTAGCATCAGTGATTGGCAATGAGCAGTTCTTC
>-|TRBJ1-1|TRBV9|-
CASSETTMTEAFF
TGTGCCAGCAGCGAAACCACAATGACTGAAGCTTTCTTT
>few|TRBJ2-2|TRBV7-8|-
CASSSTRNTGELFF
TGTGCCAGCAGCTCCACTAGGAACACCGGGGAGCTGTTTTTT
>-|TRBJ1-1|TRBV3-1|-
CASSQKQVKAFF
TGTGCCAGCAGCCAAAAACAGGTAAAAGCTTTCTTT